One and the same sample provided the 32 T cell receptor beta chains below, sequenced in a study of T-cell memory formation after mild COVID-19. TCRdb processed the 5' RACE reads anew with MiXCR; each CDR3 protein has one entry. This sample has almost 350,000 distinct CDR3 sequences, with 20% to 25% found just once. Sequencing was carried out using PBMCs or a T cell subset sorted from them (not recorded which). The receptors come from a man between 18 and 35 years old who had mild COVID-19 (a few samples of this study predate the infection). Cell type and time point are not known.

The V and J genes are TRBV4-1 and TRBJ2-1; 13 nucleotides match TRBD2. The V and J ends lost 2 bases and 10 bases, in that order; junction bases with no gene match: 17. The CDR3 has 19 residues. Germline-derived CDR1 and CDR2 are MGHRA and YSYEKL. The CDR3 sequence is CASSQSGLAGAYQGGEQFF. CDR3 coding DNA: TGCGCCAGCAGCCAATCCGGACTAGCGGGGGCTTATCAGGGTGGGGAGCAGTTCTTC.

CDR3 DNA sequence: TGTGCCAGCTCACCAGGAGGGGATGTGACCCAGTACTTC. It translates to CASSPGGDVTQYF. This sequence joins TRBV18 and TRBJ2-5, with TRBD2 as a possible D gene (6 bases). CDR1 KGHSH and CDR2 LQKENI come from the germline V gene. CDR3 length equals 13 residues. Deletions cut 2 bases from V and 7 bases from J, with 11 bases between.

This clonotype was seen a handful of times. The chain uses TRBV21-1 and TRBJ1-2; the DNA was not compared with TRBD1, the D call given in the table. TRBV21-1 is given as a pseudogene. This CDR3 region has 15 residues. DNA of the CDR3: TGTGCCAGCAGCAAAACGACACCCCTAAGGTATGGCTACACCTTC. The encoded protein is CASSKTTPLRYGYTF.

This clonotype was counted a few times. V and J are TRBV5-1 and TRBJ2-3, with TRBD2 identical over 9 bases. This CDR3 region has 14 residues. CDR1 is SGHRS, CDR2 YFSETQ, per germline. V trimming: 7 bases; J trimming: 2 bases; junction bases outside the gene matches: 5. The CDR3 protein is CASGAGGPTDTQYF. CDR3 bases: TGCGCCAGCGGGGCGGGGGGGCCCACAGATACGCAGTATTTT.

There are a few counts of this clonotype. The chain recombines TRBV9 with TRBJ2-1, with a tentative D call TRBD2 (5 bases). This CDR3 contains 17 residues. The germline V gene encodes CDR1 SGDLS and CDR2 YYNGEE. V was shortened by 0 bases and J by 2 bases, with 15 bases between the two germline ends. CDR3 bases: TGTGCCAGCAGCGTAGCTCCCGGGCTAGCCACCTACAATGAGCAGTTCTTC. This sequence encodes CASSVAPGLATYNEQFF.

The rearrangement uses TRBV5-5 and TRBJ2-7; 10 nucleotides align to TRBD1. Germline lookup yields CDR1 SGHKS and CDR2 YYEKEE (reference sequence). The CDR3 covers 15 residues. V dropped 4 bases and J dropped 5; count of bases not matched to a gene: 9. CDR3 loop: CASSPGGQGTHEQYF. CDR3 in DNA: TGTGCCAGCAGCCCAGGGGGACAGGGGACCCACGAGCAGTACTTC.

This chain uses TRBV28 with TRBJ1-2, with D possibly TRBD1 on 6 matching bases. With 3 bases removed from V and 1 base from J, the gap between germline ends came to 15 bases. Per germline, CDR1 MDHEN and CDR2 SYDVKM. The CDR3 totals 16 residues. The CDR3: CASSFVVSRGNYGYTF. CDR3 nucleotides: TGTGCCAGCAGTTTCGTCGTAAGCAGGGGTAACTATGGCTACACCTTC.

V is TRBV20-1 and J is TRBJ1-2; 9 bases are shared with TRBD1. This CDR3 region has 14 residues. From germline, CDR1 is DFQATT and CDR2 SNEGSKA (reference sequence). Germline trimming cut 4 bases from V and 4 bases from J; bases unmatched to any gene: 7. CDR3 sequence: CSATQTGGIYGYTF. The CDR3 DNA reads TGCAGTGCTACCCAGACAGGGGGGATCTATGGCTACACCTTC.

The gene calls are TRBV4-3 and TRBJ2-2, with TRBD2 as a possible D gene (5 bases). The CDR3 has 16 amino acids. V lost 0 bases, J lost 7 bases, and 15 bases lay in between. CDR1 and CDR2 (germline): LGHNA, YSLEER. CDR3 sequence reads: CASSQEHYASGGELFF. The CDR3 bases are TGCGCCAGCAGCCAAGAACATTATGCGAGCGGCGGGGAGCTGTTTTTT.

This clonotype was counted between two and nine times. This rearrangement joins TRBV29-1 to TRBJ1-1; 9 nucleotides match TRBD1. Germline CDR1 SQVTM, CDR2 ANQGSEA. The CDR3 extends over 12 amino acids. J gave up 4 bases and V 7 bases, and 4 bases lay outside the gene matches. The CDR3 region is CSARTGATEAFF. CDR3 in DNA: TGCAGCGCCCGGACAGGGGCCACTGAAGCTTTCTTT. Supplemented by reference TRBV29-1 and TRBJ1-1, the full variable domain reads SAVISQKPSRDICQRGTSLTIQCQVDSQVTMMFWYRQQPGQSLTLIATANQGSEATYESGFVIDKFPISRPNLTFSTLTVSNMSPEDSSIYLCSARTGATEAFFGQGTRLTVV.

As regards this clonotype: A much bigger clone sits one base away, suggesting this may be a read error. The chain carries TRBV7-9 and TRBJ2-1, with 9 bases aligning to TRBD2. Unmatched junction bases numbered 4, after V lost 2 bases and J lost 5 bases. Germline-derived CDR1 and CDR2 are SEHNR and FQNEAQ (reference sequence). The CDR3 has 15 residues. The CDR3 reads CASSLIAGGHNEQFF. The CDR3, as DNA: TGTGCCAGCAGCTTAATTGCGGGGGGGCACAATGAGCAGTTCTTC.

This clonotype was counted only a few times. This sequence joins TRBV11-1 and TRBJ2-2, with a weak D call TRBD2 (5 bases). The V end was cut by 1 base, the J end by 4 bases, with 10 bases between. Germline V CDR1 and CDR2: SGHAT, FQDESV (reference sequence). This CDR3 contains 15 residues. As DNA, the CDR3 is TGTGCCAGCAGCTTAGACCATCGGGGCACCGGGGAGCTGTTTTTT. Translation gives CASSLDHRGTGELFF.

This clonotype was counted between two and nine times. The chain is built from TRBV7-2 and TRBJ2-5; 14 bases match TRBD2. The germline V gene encodes CDR1 SGHTA and CDR2 FQGNSA. V gave up 4 bases and J gave up 1 base; unmatched junction bases: 17. The CDR3 loop spans 21 amino acids. The CDR3 nucleotides are TGTGCCAGCAGCTCCATGATACCAACCTGGACTAGCGGGGGGCTCCAAGAGACCCAGTACTTC. Its protein product is CASSSMIPTWTSGGLQETQYF.

This clonotype was seen more than once but under ten times. The rearrangement uses TRBV5-1 and TRBJ2-7; D tentatively fits TRBD1 or TRBD2 (5 bases each). Germline CDR1 reads SGHRS; CDR2 reads YFSETQ. This CDR3 is built from 13 residues. V lost 4 bases and J lost 9, with 17 bases in between. The CDR3 region is CASSIDGGPGQYF. Written as DNA, the CDR3 is TGCGCCAGCAGCATTGATGGGGGACCCGGGCAGTACTTC.

The chain has TRBV4-2 and TRBJ2-5; D ambiguous. This CDR3 has 15 residues. The germline gives CDR1 LGHNA, CDR2 YNFKEQ. Trimming pared 4 bases from V and 1 base from J, leaving 13 bases between. CDR3 DNA sequence: TGTGCCAGCAGCCTTTCTCCCGGCAGCCAAGAGACCCAGTACTTC. Amino acids: CASSLSPGSQETQYF.

The V call is TRBV6-6, the J call TRBJ1-5, with 11 bases that match TRBD1. Germline V gene data show CDR1 as MNHNY and CDR2 as SVGAGI (reference sequence). This CDR3 has 12 amino acids. The V segment lost 8 bases and the J segment 6 bases; nucleotides outside the gene matches: 0. Here the CDR3 DNA reads TGTGCCAGCGGGACAGGGGGTCAGCCCCAGCATTTT. It encodes CASGTGGQPQHF.

The table lists this clonotype with a few counts. V and J are TRBV29-1 and TRBJ1-2; no clear D. The CDR3 consists of 12 residues. V lost 1 base, J lost 2 bases, and 5 bases lay in between. CDR1 and CDR2 from the germline V gene are SQVTM and ANQGSEA. The CDR3 coding sequence is TGCAGCGTTGAAGGGCAGAACTATGGCTACACCTTC. As protein: CSVEGQNYGYTF.

This chain uses TRBV5-1 with TRBJ2-1; TRBD2 matches 7 bases. The CDR3 extends over 15 amino acids. Trimming cost V 3 bases and J 2 bases; bases outside gene matches: 5. Germline CDR1 and CDR2: SGHRS and YFSETQ. In DNA, the CDR3 is TGCGCCAGCAGCTCCCACGGGGGGACCTACAATGAGCAGTTCTTC. Amino acids: CASSSHGGTYNEQFF.

About this clonotype itself: A read error may be the cause here, since a much bigger clone is one base away. The rearrangement uses TRBV20-1 and TRBJ1-5; tentatively, D is TRBD1 (6 bases). CDR1 is DFQATT, CDR2 SNEGSKA, per germline (reference sequence). The CDR3 sequence is 14 residues long. CDR3 nucleotide sequence: TGCAGTGCTAGAGGGGTAGGGGGGTATCAGCCCAAGCATTTT. Translated, it gives CSARGVGGYQPKHF.

The chain couples TRBV4-2 to TRBJ2-5; TRBD2 aligns across 7 bases. The germline V gene encodes CDR1 LGHNA and CDR2 YNFKEQ. Germline trimming cut 4 bases from V and 1 base from J; bases unmatched to any gene: 9. This CDR3 contains 16 residues. CDR3 in amino acids: CASSPWSGVVQETQYF. CDR3 in DNA: TGTGCCAGCAGCCCATGGAGCGGGGTAGTCCAAGAGACCCAGTACTTC.

This clonotype has a handful of counts. The CDR3 sequence is CAISGTDSGDEQFF. CDR3 in DNA: TGTGCCATCAGTGGGACAGACTCTGGGGATGAGCAGTTCTTC. This chain joins TRBV10-3 and TRBJ2-1; a possible D gene is TRBD1 (6 bases). The germline V gene has CDR1 ENHRY and CDR2 SYGVKD. The V end was cut by 4 bases, the J end by 8 bases, with 15 bases between. The CDR3 length is 14 residues.

This clonotype was seen a handful of times. This chain connects TRBV5-1 to TRBJ1-6; D gene ambiguous. Between the trimmed V and J ends, which lost 0 bases and 7 bases, there was a span of 8 bases. The CDR3 runs 14 residues. Germline CDR1 is SGHRS and CDR2 is YFSETQ. The CDR3 sequence is CASSLEPANSPLHF. CDR3 sequence (DNA): TGCGCCAGCAGCTTGGAGCCAGCGAATTCACCCCTCCACTTT.

This clonotype occurred a few times. The chain's CDR3 is CASSYLNYGYTF. The CDR3 region has the DNA TGTGCCAGCAGTTACTTAAACTATGGCTACACCTTC. This chain links TRBV6-2 or TRBV6-3 with TRBJ1-2; D remains ambiguous. With 1 base removed from V and 2 bases from J, the gap between germline ends came to 2 bases. The CDR3 covers 12 residues. CDR1 and CDR2 from the germline V gene are MNHEY and SVGEGT.

Only a few counts were recorded for this clonotype. The gene calls are TRBV4-1 and TRBJ2-7; 7 nucleotides align to TRBD2. Trimming cost V 1 base and J 2 bases; bases outside gene matches: 5. The CDR3 totals 15 residues. In germline, CDR1 is MGHRA, CDR2 YSYEKL. The CDR3 is CASSQGSGGTYEQYF. CDR3 bases: TGCGCCAGCAGCCAAGGATCGGGGGGAACCTACGAGCAGTACTTC.

The chain carries TRBV20-1 and TRBJ2-1; a possible D gene is TRBD1 (7 bases). Germline lookup yields CDR1 DFQATT and CDR2 SNEGSKA (reference sequence). The V end was cut by 3 bases, the J end by 5 bases, with 14 bases between. There are 14 residues in the CDR3. CDR3 DNA sequence: TGCAGTGCTAGCTTGGCAGGGGGGAACAATGAGCAGTTCTTC. It specifies CSASLAGGNNEQFF.

J is TRBJ1-5 and V is TRBV6-5, with D tentatively TRBD1 (5 bases). Germline CDR1 reads MNHEY; CDR2 reads SVGAGI. The CDR3 runs 13 residues. The V end was cut by 6 bases, the J end by 7 bases, with 13 bases between. The CDR3 DNA is TGTGCCAGCAGGCCCCAGGGTAGCCAGCCCCAGCATTTT. It yields the protein CASRPQGSQPQHF.

This chain links TRBV7-9 with TRBJ1-1; D gene uncertain. The CDR3 consists of 13 residues. The V end was cut by 2 bases, the J end by 4 bases, with 8 bases between. CDR1 SEHNR and CDR2 FQNEAQ come from the germline V gene (reference sequence). The CDR3 nucleotides are TGTGCCAGCAGCTTACCACTGGTCACTGAAGCTTTCTTT. Its protein product is CASSLPLVTEAFF.

J is TRBJ2-3 and V is TRBV7-6; 10 positions agree with TRBD2. CDR1 SGHVS and CDR2 FNYEAQ come from the germline V gene. V was clipped by 3 bases and J by 5 bases; unmatched bases: 5. This CDR3 has 15 residues. For the CDR3, the DNA is TGTGCCAGCAGCTTCCTAGCGGGGGCCGTAGATACGCAGTATTTT. Protein sequence: CASSFLAGAVDTQYF.

This clonotype was counted a few times. The V call is TRBV6-5, the J call TRBJ2-7; 13 nucleotides align to TRBD2. The V and J ends lost 5 bases and 1 base, in that order; junction bases with no gene match: 8. Germline V lookup: CDR1 MNHEY, CDR2 SVGAGI. The CDR3 consists of 17 residues. The CDR3 DNA reads as TGTGCCAGCAGTCCAATTCGGACTAGCGGGGGATCCTACGAGCAGTACGTC. Translating gives CASSPIRTSGGSYEQYV.

This clonotype has a handful of counts. V usage is TRBV5-4 and J usage is TRBJ2-1; TRBD2 agrees at 10 bases. V trimming: 5 bases; J trimming: 9 bases; junction bases outside the gene matches: 11. Looked up from germline, CDR1 is SGHNT and CDR2 is YYREEE (reference sequence). This CDR3 is built from 15 residues. CDR3 DNA sequence: TGTGCCAGCAGACGAACTAGCGGGGACTACGGTGAGCAGTTCTTC. Encoded protein: CASRRTSGDYGEQFF.

The genes are TRBV9 and TRBJ1-2, with D possibly being TRBD1 (6 bases). The CDR3 contains 14 residues. V lost 4 bases, J lost 1 base, and 11 bases lay in between. Germline CDR1 reads SGDLS; CDR2 reads YYNGEE. CDR3 residues: CASSPQGFNYGYTF. The CDR3 bases are TGTGCCAGCAGCCCACAGGGTTTTAACTATGGCTACACCTTC.

J is TRBJ1-6 and V is TRBV12-3 or TRBV12-4; D unresolved. The ends were cut back, 10 bases at V and 0 bases at J, with 10 bases in the middle. This CDR3 is built from 14 residues. The CDR3 sequence: CATATDSYNSPLHF. CDR3 in DNA: TGTGCCACAGCGACGGACTCCTATAATTCACCCCTCCACTTT.